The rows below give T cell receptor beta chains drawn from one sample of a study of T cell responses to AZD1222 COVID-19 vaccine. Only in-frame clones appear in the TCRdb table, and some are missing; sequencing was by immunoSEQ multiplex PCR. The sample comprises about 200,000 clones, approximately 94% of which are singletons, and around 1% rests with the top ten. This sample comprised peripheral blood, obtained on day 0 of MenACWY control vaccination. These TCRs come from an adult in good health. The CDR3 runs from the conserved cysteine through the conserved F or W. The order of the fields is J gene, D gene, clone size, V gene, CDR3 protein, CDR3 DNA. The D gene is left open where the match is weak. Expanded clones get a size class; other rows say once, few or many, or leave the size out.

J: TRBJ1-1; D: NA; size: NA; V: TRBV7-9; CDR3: CASSFPGQITEAFF; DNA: TGTGCCAGCAGCTTCCCGGGCCAGATAACTGAAGCTTTCTTT
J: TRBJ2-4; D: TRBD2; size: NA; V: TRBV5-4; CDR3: CASSGRGRENIQYF; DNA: TGTGCCAGCAGCGGGCGGGGGAGAGAAAACATTCAGTACTTC
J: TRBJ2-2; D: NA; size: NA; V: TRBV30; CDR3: CAWRPESGELFF; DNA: TGTGCCTGGAGGCCCGAATCAGGGGAGCTGTTTTTT
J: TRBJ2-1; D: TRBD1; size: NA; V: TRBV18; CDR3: CASSPQGVYNEQFF; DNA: TGTGCCAGCTCACCCCAGGGGGTGTACAATGAGCAGTTCTTC
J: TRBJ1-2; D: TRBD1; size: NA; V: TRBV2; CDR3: CASSPTGGSYGYTF; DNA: TGTGCCAGCAGCCCGACAGGGGGCAGCTATGGCTACACCTTC
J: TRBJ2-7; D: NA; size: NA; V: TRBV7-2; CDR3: CASSFSLYEQYF; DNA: TGTGCCAGCAGCTTCTCCTTATACGAGCAGTACTTC
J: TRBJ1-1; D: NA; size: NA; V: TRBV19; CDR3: CASSIAPWAGVEAFF; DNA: TGTGCCAGTAGTATAGCTCCCTGGGCGGGCGTGGAAGCTTTCTTT
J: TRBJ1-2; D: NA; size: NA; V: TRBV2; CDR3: CASSVRDTTNYGYTF; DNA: TGTGCCAGCAGTGTTAGGGACACCACTAACTATGGCTACACCTTC
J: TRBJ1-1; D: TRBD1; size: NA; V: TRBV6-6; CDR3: CASRSYGTGGNTEAFF; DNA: TGTGCCAGCAGGTCCTACGGGACAGGGGGGAACACTGAAGCTTTCTTT
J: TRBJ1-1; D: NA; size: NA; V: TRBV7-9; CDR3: CASSLVGAQNTEAFF; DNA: TGTGCCAGCAGCTTAGTGGGGGCACAAAACACTGAAGCTTTCTTT
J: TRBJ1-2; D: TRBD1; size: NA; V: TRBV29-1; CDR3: CSVLTGLNYGYTF; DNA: TGCAGCGTCCTGACAGGGCTTAACTATGGCTACACCTTC
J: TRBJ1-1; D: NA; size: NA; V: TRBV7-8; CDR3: CASSLNANTEAFF; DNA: TGTGCCAGCAGCTTAAACGCGAACACTGAAGCTTTCTTT
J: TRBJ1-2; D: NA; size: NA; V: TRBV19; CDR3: CASRQGRYTF; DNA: TGTGCCAGTAGACAGGGTCGCTACACCTTC
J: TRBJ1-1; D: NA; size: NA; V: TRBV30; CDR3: CAWREQQGTEAFF; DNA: TGTGCCTGGAGAGAGCAACAGGGCACTGAAGCTTTCTTT
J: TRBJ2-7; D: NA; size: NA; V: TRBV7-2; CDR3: CASSLEVGPYEQYF; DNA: TGTGCCAGCAGCTTAGAGGTAGGGCCCTACGAGCAGTACTTC
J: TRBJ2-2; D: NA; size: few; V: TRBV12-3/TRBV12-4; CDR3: CASSVHTGELFF; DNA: TGTGCCAGCAGTGTGCACACCGGGGAGCTGTTTTTT
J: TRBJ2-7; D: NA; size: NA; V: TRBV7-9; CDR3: CASSFPGPSYEQYF; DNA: TGTGCCAGCAGCTTCCCTGGGCCTTCCTACGAGCAGTACTTC